This TCR beta chain was identified in a study of early T cells in non-severe SARS-CoV-2 infection. Germline CDR1 DFQATT, CDR2 SNEGSKA (reference sequence). This CDR3 is built from 21 residues. Trimming removed 1 base from V and 0 bases from J; junction bases left unmatched: 23. TCRdb reprocessed the 5' RACE reads with MiXCR, giving one entry per CDR3 protein. The sample holds approximately 58,000 distinct CDR3 sequences, roughly 12% seen once. The table lists this clonotype with a few counts. Sequences were derived from whole blood, sampled at baseline. The chain joins TRBV20-1 to TRBJ2-7, with 8 bases identical to TRBD2. The receptor's source is an adult who was a healthcare worker with PCR-confirmed SARS-CoV-2 infection or an uninfected control (not recorded which). CDR3 region: CSARVPPGGPQRQISSYEQYF. CDR3 in DNA: TGCAGTGCTAGAGTTCCACCGGGGGGGCCGCAAAGACAGATTAGCTCCTACGAGCAGTACTTC.